This passage covers 18 T cell receptor beta chains from one sample sequenced in a study of regulatory T cells in long-lasting Graves disease. iRepertoire HTBI primers and Arm-PCR of CDR3 regions built TCR beta libraries. A single record per CDR3 protein comes from TCRdb applying MiXCR to the multiplex PCR reads. The sample holds over 500,000 distinct CDR3 sequences, around 16% seen once. Time point in this sample: newly diagnosed GD, antithyroid drugs for less than 3 months. Extracted PBMC RNA gave rise to the TCR library. These same data were also listed under a study on T cells in Graves' hyperthyroidism and ophthalmopathy.

This specimen consisted of peripheral blood mononuclear cells (PBMCs), obtained at new diagnosis, from a patient treated with antithyroid drugs. The receptors derive from a young man with Graves disease.

This clonotype was seen at least ten times. The J gene is TRBJ2-7, the V gene TRBV28; unclear D gene. Germline CDR1 reads MDHEN; CDR2 reads SYDVKM. The V end was cut by 7 bases, the J end by 3 bases, with 13 bases between. This CDR3 is built from 13 residues. CDR3 DNA sequence: TGTGCCAGCAAGGGCTCATTCTTCTACGAGCAGTACTTC. Translated: CASKGSFFYEQYF. Full variable domain (missing parts from reference TRBV28 and TRBJ2-7): DVKVTQSSRYLVKRTGEKVFLECVQDMDHENMFWYRQDPGLGLRLIYFSYDVKMKEKGDIPEGYSVSREKKERFSLILESASTNQTSMYLCASKGSFFYEQYFGPGTRLTVT.

This clonotype was detected only a few times. This sequence joins TRBV5-6 and TRBJ2-7; the D is unclear. The length of the CDR3 is 15 residues. V dropped 4 bases and J dropped 3 bases, with 17 bases sitting between them. Germline V lookup: CDR1 SGHDT, CDR2 YYEEEE. The CDR3 DNA sequence: TGTGCCAGCAGCCCCTACGGAAGCAGCGACTACGAGCAGTACTTC. Translation gives CASSPYGSSDYEQYF.

In its sample, this clonotype was seen many times. The rearrangement joins TRBV12-3 or TRBV12-4 to TRBJ1-1; D unresolved. The germline V and J ends were trimmed by 8 bases and 4 bases, with 8 bases remaining between them. The CDR3 has 11 amino acids. CDR3 amino acids: CASGRSTEAFF. The DNA for the CDR3 is TGTGCCAGCGGCCGGAGCACTGAAGCTTTCTTT.

The chain uses TRBV13 and TRBJ1-1; possible D gene TRBD1, 6 bases. Germline values: CDR1 PRHDT, CDR2 FYEKMQ (reference sequence). V lost 2 bases and J 4 bases, leaving 14 bases between the germline ends. The CDR3 has 15 amino acids. The CDR3 reads CASSLWGATATEAFF. The CDR3 DNA sequence: TGTGCCAGCAGCTTATGGGGGGCTACCGCCACTGAAGCTTTCTTT. Drawing the rest from reference TRBV13 and TRBJ1-1, the complete variable domain is AAGVIQSPRHLIKEKRETATLKCYPIPRHDTVYWYQQGPGQDPQFLISFYEKMQSDKGSIPDRFSAQQFSDYHSELNMSSLELGDSALYFCASSLWGATATEAFFGQGTRLTVV.

The genes are TRBV3-1 and TRBJ2-1, with TRBD2 identical over 11 bases. CDR3 length equals 15 residues. Germline CDR1 reads LGHDT; CDR2 reads YNNKEL (reference sequence). V was pared by 3 bases and J by 6 bases, with 4 bases of the junction left unmatched. CDR3 amino acids: CASSHLAGGSNEQFF. The DNA of the CDR3 is TGTGCCAGCAGCCACCTAGCGGGAGGTAGCAATGAGCAGTTCTTC.

The chain joins TRBV10-3 to TRBJ2-7; 9 bases align to TRBD1. With V trimmed by 6 bases and J by 1 base, 1 base remained unmatched. This CDR3 is built from 13 residues. In germline, CDR1 is ENHRY, CDR2 SYGVKD. In DNA, the CDR3 is TGTGCCATCAGAGGGACAGGGTCCTACGAGCAGTACTTC. Amino acid sequence: CAIRGTGSYEQYF.

The chain is built from TRBV7-9 and TRBJ2-1, with D possibly being TRBD2 (5 bases). The CDR3 has 11 amino acids. Germline loops: CDR1 SEHNR, CDR2 FQNEAQ (reference sequence). V gave up 9 bases and J gave up 7 bases, with 10 bases separating them. In DNA form, the CDR3 reads TGTGCCAGTAACGGAGGAAATGAGCAGTTCTTC. Its protein is CASNGGNEQFF.

Many counts were recorded for this clonotype. The chain recombines TRBV5-1 with TRBJ1-1, with 7 positions matching TRBD1. The V segment lost 7 bases and the J segment 0 bases; nucleotides outside the gene matches: 9. This CDR3 has 15 amino acids. Germline V lookup: CDR1 SGHRS, CDR2 YFSETQ. CDR3 bases: TGCGCCAGCTACGAGACAGGGACCCTGAACACTGAAGCTTTCTTT. Encoded protein: CASYETGTLNTEAFF. The whole variable domain, filled in from reference TRBV5-1 and TRBJ1-1, reads KAGVTQTPRYLIKTRGQQVTLSCSPISGHRSVSWYQQTPGQGLQFLFEYFSETQRNKGNFPGRFSGRQFSNSRSEMNVSTLELGDSALYLCASYETGTLNTEAFFGQGTRLTVV.

Comment on this clonotype: A junction boundary mismatches the germline segment, possibly from a read error. The chain is built from TRBV28 and TRBJ2-4; D call uncertain. The germline V gene encodes CDR1 MDHEN and CDR2 SYDVKM. The CDR3 has 14 amino acids. The CDR3 loop reads CASSLSDVGPKPHF. As DNA, the CDR3 is TGTGCCAGCAGTTTATCCGACGTGGGTCCAAAGCCCCACTTC.

This clonotype has ten or more counts. The chain recombines TRBV12-3 or TRBV12-4 with TRBJ2-7; D gene unclear. This CDR3 has 14 amino acids. Between the trimmed V and J ends, which lost 1 base and 0 bases, there was a span of 7 bases. For the CDR3, the DNA is TGTGCCAGCAGTTTAGGTCCGTACTCCTACGAGCAGTACTTC. As protein: CASSLGPYSYEQYF.

This clonotype was recorded at least ten times. This CDR3 is CASSLGPSGTNEQFF. The CDR3 DNA reads TGCGCCAGCAGCTTGGGCCCCAGCGGGACAAATGAGCAGTTCTTC. The rearrangement uses TRBV5-1 and TRBJ2-1, with a weak D call TRBD2 (7 bases). The V gene's germline CDR1 is SGHRS and CDR2 YFSETQ. This CDR3 comprises 15 residues. Trimming stripped 0 bases from V and 7 bases from J, with 14 bases between.

This clonotype was counted only a few times. The chain is built from TRBV10-3 and TRBJ1-5, with D possibly TRBD1 on 6 matching bases. Germline values: CDR1 ENHRY, CDR2 SYGVKD. V lost 2 bases, J lost 3 bases, and 17 bases lay in between. The CDR3 sequence is 17 residues long. CDR3 nucleotide sequence: TGTGCCATCAGTGAGCTCGGAACAGGGTGGGACAATCAGCCCCAGCATTTT. As protein: CAISELGTGWDNQPQHF.

The chain joins TRBV6-4 to TRBJ2-5, with 8 bases that match TRBD2. Germline loops: CDR1 MRHNA, CDR2 SNTAGT. CDR3 size: 16 residues. V gave up 3 bases and J gave up 1 base; unmatched junction bases: 7. The CDR3 nucleotides read TGTGCCAGCAGTGATGTAGCGGGAACGGGCCAAGAGACCCAGTACTTC. Its protein is CASSDVAGTGQETQYF.

Ten or more counts support this clonotype. The chain links TRBV28 to TRBJ2-7; D gene uncertain. The V end lost 5 bases, the J end lost 3 bases, and 14 bases lay between the germline ends. The CDR3 sequence is 14 residues long. Germline CDR1 reads MDHEN; CDR2 reads SYDVKM. The CDR3 is CASSLPRPFYEQYF. The CDR3 nucleotides are TGTGCCAGCAGTCTCCCCAGGCCCTTCTACGAGCAGTACTTC.

This clonotype was observed at least ten times. The genes are TRBV15 and TRBJ2-3, with a possible D match to TRBD1 (7 bases). This CDR3 has 16 amino acids. Germline V CDR1 and CDR2: LNHNV, YYDKDF (reference sequence). Trimming shortened V by 8 bases and J by 6 bases, and 24 bases separated the two germline ends. The CDR3 protein is CATFPQGGRVSDTQYF. CDR3 bases: TGTGCCACCTTCCCCCAGGGGGGCCGTGTGTCTGATACGCAGTATTTT.

This clonotype was seen many times. CDR3 in amino acids: CASSSKDLNTEAFF. CDR3 DNA sequence: TGTGCCAGCAGCTCAAAGGACCTGAACACTGAAGCTTTCTTT. The rearrangement joins TRBV7-6 to TRBJ1-1; no clear D. The CDR3 is made up of 14 amino acids. V was clipped by 4 bases and J by 0 bases, with 9 bases between them. Per the germline V gene, CDR1 is SGHVS and CDR2 is FNYEAQ.

This clonotype was detected only a few times. The chain carries TRBV20-1 and TRBJ1-5, with TRBD1 matching over 7 bases. CDR3 length equals 13 residues. Germline CDR1 reads DFQATT; CDR2 reads SNEGSKA (reference sequence). V lost 5 bases, J lost 1 base, and 2 bases stayed unmatched. The CDR3 bases are TGCAGTGCTGGGACAGCGAGCAATCAGCCCCAGCATTTT. Amino acids: CSAGTASNQPQHF.

This clonotype was seen many times. J is TRBJ2-1 and V is TRBV11-3; 9 nucleotides align to TRBD2. CDR1 and CDR2 from the germline V gene are SGHNT and YENEEA. The CDR3 totals 15 residues. V was pared by 5 bases and J by 4 bases, with 6 bases of the junction left unmatched. This CDR3 reads CASSPGLARYNEQFF. The CDR3 nucleotides read TGTGCCAGCAGCCCAGGACTAGCGCGATACAATGAGCAGTTCTTC.